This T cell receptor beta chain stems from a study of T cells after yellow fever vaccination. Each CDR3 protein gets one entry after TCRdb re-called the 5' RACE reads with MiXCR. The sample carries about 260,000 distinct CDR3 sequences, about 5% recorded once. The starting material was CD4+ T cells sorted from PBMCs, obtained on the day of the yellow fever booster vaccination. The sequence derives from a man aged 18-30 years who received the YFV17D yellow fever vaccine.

The CDR3 protein is CASSLVHQGGETQYF. The CDR3 nucleotides are TGTGCCAGCAGCTTAGTTCACCAGGGCGGGGAGACCCAGTACTTC. The chain employs TRBV7-8 and TRBJ2-5; D tentatively reads TRBD1 or TRBD2 (5 bases each). V was shortened by 1 base and J by 5 bases, with 14 bases between the two germline ends. CDR1 and CDR2 (germline): SGHVS, FQNEAQ. There are 15 residues in the CDR3.